These 27 T cell receptor beta chains share one sample of origin, sequenced in a study of T cells after yellow fever vaccination. One entry per CDR3 protein, called by TCRdb with MiXCR from the 5' RACE reads. The sample lists approximately 160,000 distinct CDR3 sequences, roughly 8.8% occurring once. The material was CD8+ T cells sorted from PBMCs, obtained 45 days after the yellow fever booster vaccination. These receptors were obtained from a man between 18 and 29 years old who received the YFV17D yellow fever vaccine.

This clonotype has ten or more counts. The V gene is TRBV5-1, the J gene TRBJ1-2; 7 nucleotides agree with TRBD1. The CDR3 is 14 residues long. Germline V gene sequence: CDR1 SGHRS, CDR2 YFSETQ. V lost 4 bases and J lost 4; bases outside the gene matches: 7. The CDR3 DNA follows: TGCGCCAGCAGCGATGGACAGGCCAGCTATGGCTACACCTTC. Translating it yields CASSDGQASYGYTF.

This clonotype was found many times. The V call is TRBV27, the J call TRBJ2-7, with no clear D. Germline assignment: CDR1 MNHEY and CDR2 SMNVEV (reference sequence). The V end was cut by 5 bases, the J end by 6 bases, with 11 bases between. The CDR3 totals 12 residues. For the CDR3, the DNA is TGTGCCAGCAGTCCCGGGCTCGGCGAGCAGTACTTC. It specifies CASSPGLGEQYF.

The V call is TRBV21-1, the J call TRBJ2-7. TRBV21-1 is a documented pseudogene. The CDR3 length is 15 residues. CDR3 coding DNA: TGTGCCAGCAGCAAAGTTCGAGGACGGACGTACGAGCAGTACGTC. Amino acid sequence: CASSKVRGRTYEQYV.

The chain uses TRBV6-2 or TRBV6-3 and TRBJ1-5; D gene ambiguous. CDR3 length: 13 residues. Germline V CDR1 and CDR2: MNHEY, SVGEGT. V was cut by 8 bases and J by 4 bases, with 12 bases left in between. The CDR3 region is CASDTRPNQPQHF. The CDR3 nucleotides are TGTGCCAGCGACACAAGACCTAATCAGCCCCAGCATTTT.

This rearrangement joins TRBV11-2 to TRBJ2-5; 8 bases are a match to TRBD2. CDR1 and CDR2 (germline): SGHAT, FQNNGV. J lost 0 bases, V lost 5 bases, and 2 bases had no gene match. CDR3 length equals 14 residues. In nucleotides, the CDR3 is TGTGCCAGCAGCCCTAGCGGGTACCAAGAGACCCAGTACTTC. Its translation is CASSPSGYQETQYF.

This clonotype was seen a handful of times. The chain has TRBV6-1 and TRBJ1-5, with unresolved D. Trimming took off 8 bases at V and 7 bases at J, with 15 bases between the two ends. Per the germline V gene, CDR1 is MNHNS and CDR2 is SASEGT. The CDR3 length is 13 residues. The CDR3 reads CASDREEGQPQHF. CDR3 in DNA: TGTGCCAGCGACCGGGAGGAGGGCCAGCCCCAGCATTTT.

The table lists this clonotype with a few counts. V gene TRBV7-2 combines with J gene TRBJ2-1, with 9 bases lining up with TRBD2. The CDR3 length is 18 residues. V gave up 1 base and J gave up 9 bases; unmatched junction bases: 16. Looked up from germline, CDR1 is SGHTA and CDR2 is FQGNSA. The chain's CDR3 is CASSLGVELAGEISEQFF. The CDR3 DNA reads as TGTGCCAGCAGCTTAGGGGTAGAACTAGCGGGCGAGATCTCTGAGCAGTTCTTC. The variable domain in full, completed from reference TRBV7-2 and TRBJ2-1, reads GAGVSQSPSNKVTEKGKDVELRCDPISGHTALYWYRQSLGQGLEFLIYFQGNSAPDKSGLPSDRFSAERTGGSVSTLTIQRTQQEDSAVYLCASSLGVELAGEISEQFFGPGTRLTVL.

The rearrangement joins TRBV29-1 to TRBJ2-1, with TRBD2 identical over 9 bases. This CDR3 is built from 15 residues. Germline-derived CDR1 and CDR2 are SQVTM and ANQGSEA. V lost 5 bases to trimming and J lost 1 base; unmatched junction nucleotides: 6. Written as DNA, the CDR3 is TGCAGCGTTCAACTAGCGGGTTGGTCCTACAATGAGCAGTTCTTC. Translating gives CSVQLAGWSYNEQFF.

This clonotype was seen a few times. This chain uses TRBV12-3 or TRBV12-4 with TRBJ2-7, with 9 bases identical to TRBD2. The CDR3 runs 15 residues. The V segment lost 3 bases and the J segment 4 bases; nucleotides outside the gene matches: 7. This CDR3 is CASSFQAGGSYEQYF. As DNA, the CDR3 is TGTGCCAGCAGTTTTCAAGCGGGGGGATCTTACGAGCAGTACTTC.

The chain is built from TRBV11-1 and TRBJ2-2; TRBD1 matches at 8 bases. The V gene's germline CDR1 is SGHAT and CDR2 FQDESV (reference sequence). The V gene end was trimmed by 8 bases and the J gene end by 4 bases; junction bases not matched to a gene: 6. This CDR3 region has 14 residues. This CDR3 is CASSGTGRTGELFF. The CDR3 DNA sequence: TGTGCCAGCTCAGGGACAGGCCGCACCGGGGAGCTGTTTTTT.

The rearrangement joins TRBV7-2 to TRBJ1-1; D is undetermined. Germline CDR1 reads SGHTA; CDR2 reads FQGNSA. CDR3 size: 13 residues. Trimming pared 4 bases from V and 5 bases from J, leaving 11 bases between. The CDR3 region is CASSSLLETEAFF. The CDR3 region has the DNA TGTGCCAGCAGCTCCTTGCTAGAGACTGAAGCTTTCTTT.

CDR3 residues: CASSQQGGRGYTF. The CDR3 DNA reads TGTGCCAGCAGCCAACAGGGGGGCCGAGGCTACACCTTC. The chain links TRBV4-2 to TRBJ1-2; 7 bases are a match to TRBD1. Per the germline V gene, CDR1 is LGHNA and CDR2 is YNFKEQ. The V segment lost 2 bases and the J segment 8 bases; nucleotides outside the gene matches: 5. The CDR3 totals 13 residues.

This clonotype appeared a few times. The V call is TRBV24-1, the J call TRBJ2-5; D is possibly TRBD2 (6 bases). CDR3 size: 14 residues. Germline assignment: CDR1 KGHDR and CDR2 SFDVKD. Between the trimmed V and J ends, which lost 4 bases and 2 bases, there was a span of 10 bases. CDR3 in DNA: TGTGCCACCAGTGACATGGAGGGGCAAGAGACCCAGTACTTC. The encoded protein is CATSDMEGQETQYF.

The genes are TRBV7-9 and TRBJ1-2; 9 nucleotides match TRBD1. The CDR3 contains 18 residues. Germline CDR1 SEHNR, CDR2 FQNEAQ (reference sequence). V lost 5 bases to trimming and J lost 1 base; unmatched junction nucleotides: 14. The CDR3 here is CASSLKGSGQGYNYGYTF. The CDR3 bases are TGTGCCAGCAGCCTAAAGGGTTCTGGACAGGGGTATAACTATGGCTACACCTTC.

This clonotype was recorded at least ten times. The chain combines TRBV14 with TRBJ2-3, with D perhaps matching TRBD2 (5 bases). Per the germline V gene, CDR1 is SGHDN and CDR2 is FVKESK. V shed 7 bases and J shed 2 bases, with 10 bases lying between them. The CDR3 spans 13 residues. This chain's CDR3 is CASMERATDTQYF. The DNA of the CDR3 is TGTGCCAGCATGGAGAGGGCCACAGATACGCAGTATTTT.

This clonotype was counted many times. This chain joins TRBV20-1 and TRBJ2-7; 7 nucleotides line up with TRBD2. The CDR3 covers 16 residues. V shed 3 bases, J shed 1 base, and the junction held 12 bases outside the gene matches. Looked up from germline, CDR1 is DFQATT and CDR2 is SNEGSKA (reference sequence). The chain's CDR3 is CSASEKRSGVSYEQYF. CDR3 nucleotide sequence: TGCAGTGCTAGCGAGAAGAGAAGCGGGGTGTCCTACGAGCAGTACTTC.

A few counts support this clonotype. This chain connects TRBV6-5 to TRBJ2-5; TRBD1 agrees at 8 bases. This CDR3 spans 16 amino acids. With V trimmed by 2 bases and J by 2 bases, 7 bases remained unmatched. Germline lookup yields CDR1 MNHEY and CDR2 SVGAGI. In DNA, the CDR3 is TGTGCCAGCAGTTACCCCAATCACAGGGGGCAAGAGACCCAGTACTTC. Protein product: CASSYPNHRGQETQYF.

This clonotype was counted between two and nine times. The chain links TRBV4-1 to TRBJ1-1; 7 bases match TRBD1. Germline V gives CDR1 MGHRA, CDR2 YSYEKL. This CDR3 comprises 14 residues. J was trimmed by 1 base and V by 6 bases; bases with no gene match: 5. This CDR3 reads CASSARQGNTEAFF. The CDR3, as DNA: TGCGCCAGCAGTGCTCGACAGGGGAACACTGAAGCTTTCTTT.

The gene calls are TRBV12-3 or TRBV12-4 and TRBJ1-5, with unresolved D. Trimming removed 2 bases from V and 7 bases from J, with 6 bases in between. This CDR3 is built from 12 residues. The CDR3 spells CASSLFRQPQHF. The CDR3, as DNA: TGTGCCAGCAGTTTATTTAGGCAGCCCCAGCATTTT.

This clonotype was recorded many times. The CDR3 DNA is TGCGCCAGCAATCCGGGACAGGGTACAGATACGCAGTATTTT. It yields the protein CASNPGQGTDTQYF. V is TRBV5-1 and J is TRBJ2-3; TRBD1 matches at 9 bases. The CDR3 has 14 amino acids. With V trimmed by 6 bases and J by 3 bases, 5 bases remained unmatched. From germline, CDR1 is SGHRS and CDR2 YFSETQ.

The chain joins TRBV12-3 or TRBV12-4 to TRBJ2-1; D gene uncertain. The CDR3 spans 15 residues. V was cut by 6 bases and J by 3 bases, with 15 bases left in between. Here the CDR3 DNA reads TGTGCCAGCAGGAAGTCCAGTGGGGTCTACAATGAGCAGTTCTTC. Amino acids: CASRKSSGVYNEQFF.

This clonotype was found a few times. The genes are TRBV20-1 and TRBJ2-5; 13 bases align to TRBD2. CDR3 size: 16 residues. Germline trimming cut 4 bases from V and 1 base from J; bases unmatched to any gene: 6. The germline V gene encodes CDR1 DFQATT and CDR2 SNEGSKA (reference sequence). This CDR3 reads CSATLGTSGTQETQYF. CDR3 nucleotide sequence: TGCAGTGCTACGTTAGGGACTAGCGGGACCCAAGAGACCCAGTACTTC.

This clonotype appeared a few times. This chain uses TRBV6-2 or TRBV6-3 with TRBJ1-5; D is undetermined. V was pared by 6 bases and J by 3 bases, with 9 bases between. Looked up from germline, CDR1 is MNHEY and CDR2 is SVGEGT. The CDR3 length is 13 residues. CDR3 coding DNA: TGTGCCAGCAGCTCCAGACACAATCAGCCCCAGCATTTT. It yields the protein CASSSRHNQPQHF.

The chain combines TRBV6-2 or TRBV6-3 with TRBJ1-4; TRBD1 might be the D (5 bases). The V gene's germline CDR1 is MNHEY and CDR2 SVGEGT. The CDR3 consists of 15 residues. V was pared by 0 bases and J by 8 bases, with 13 bases between. Written as DNA, the CDR3 is TGTGCCAGCAGTTACTCGCCGGGGGAGGGGGAAAAACTGTTTTTT. It encodes CASSYSPGEGEKLFF.

This clonotype was detected a few times. The CDR3 loop is CASSLDNYEQYF. CDR3 DNA: TGTGCCAGCAGCTTGGATAACTACGAGCAGTACTTC. The V gene is TRBV5-6, the J gene TRBJ2-7; D is ambiguous. Germline CDR1 reads SGHDT; CDR2 reads YYEEEE. V shed 0 bases and J shed 3 bases, with 4 bases lying between them. This CDR3 comprises 12 residues.

This clonotype occurred a few times. The chain couples TRBV7-9 to TRBJ2-5; TRBD1 aligns across 7 bases. The germline V gene encodes CDR1 SEHNR and CDR2 FQNEAQ (reference sequence). The CDR3 loop spans 13 amino acids. V shed 5 bases and J 4 bases; nucleotides not matched to a gene: 4. The CDR3 bases are TGTGCCAGCAGCGAGACAGGGTCAGAGACCCAGTACTTC. Residues: CASSETGSETQYF.

This clonotype has only a few counts. V usage is TRBV7-2 and J usage is TRBJ2-5; 9 nucleotides agree with TRBD2. Germline values: CDR1 SGHTA, CDR2 FQGNSA. This CDR3 is 14 amino acids long. Germline trimming cut 2 bases from V and 3 bases from J; bases unmatched to any gene: 1. CDR3 coding DNA: TGTGCCAGCAGCTTAATAGCGGGGGAAGAGACCCAGTACTTC. It is translated as CASSLIAGEETQYF.